These T cell receptor beta chains were read from a single sample in a study of T cells in Graves' hyperthyroidism and ophthalmopathy. TCRdb re-derived calls from the multiplex PCR reads in MiXCR, one entry per CDR3 protein. The sample has about half a million distinct CDR3 sequences, 24% seen once. The specimen was blood. These receptors all stem from a woman aged 25 to 39 with Graves' ophthalmopathy. Each CDR3 is given with its conserved first and last residue. A D gene is named only where the DNA matches it firmly. Some rows have no size entry. The others give once, few or many, or a class for an expanded clone.

V,J,D,size,length,DNA,CDR3
TRBV12-3/TRBV12-4,TRBJ1-3,TRBD1,many,13,TGTGCCAGCACCCTAAGGGGGCTAAACACCATATATTTT,CASTLRGLNTIYF
TRBV7-2,TRBJ1-2,TRBD1,many,15,TGTGCCAGCAGCCCGTATCGACAGGGAGTCTATGGCTACACCTTC,CASSPYRQGVYGYTF
TRBV6-2/TRBV6-3,TRBJ1-5,NA,many,17,TGTGCCAGCAGTTACTCAGGACAGCCTTATAGCAATCAGCCCCAGCATTTT,CASSYSGQPYSNQPQHF
TRBV6-2/TRBV6-3,TRBJ1-6,NA,many,14,TGTGCCAGCAGTTACCAGACACGGGATTCACCCCTCCACTTT,CASSYQTRDSPLHF
TRBV2,TRBJ2-2,NA,many,14,TGTGCCAGCAATAAAGGGCCGAACACCGGGGAGCTGTTTTTT,CASNKGPNTGELFF
TRBV6-1,TRBJ1-5,NA,few,15,TGTGCCAGCAGTGAAGGGACCGCCCCGGCTTGGCCCCAGCATTTT,CASSEGTAPAWPQHF
TRBV12-3/TRBV12-4,TRBJ2-5,NA,many,15,TGTGCCAGCAGTCCCGTTCAGGTGGGCGCGGAGACCCAGTACTTC,CASSPVQVGAETQYF
TRBV6-5,TRBJ1-1,NA,NA,14,TGTGCCAGCAGTTATACGGGTCGGTACACTGAAGCTTTCTTT,CASSYTGRYTEAFF
TRBV20-1,TRBJ1-2,NA,many,16,TGCAGTGCTAGTCCGATGTCAAAGGGTTTGAGCTATGGCTACACCTTC,CSASPMSKGLSYGYTF
TRBV7-9,TRBJ2-7,NA,many,13,TGTGCCAGCAGCTCGCCCGGCGGCTACGAGCAGTACTTC,CASSSPGGYEQYF
TRBV12-3/TRBV12-4,TRBJ1-2,TRBD1,NA,16,TGTGCCAGCAGCAGGACGGGACAGGGGGAACACTATGGCTACACCTTC,CASSRTGQGEHYGYTF
TRBV20-1,TRBJ2-2,TRBD2,few,12,TGCAGTGCCCAACTAGCGTCCGGGGAGCTGTTTTTT,CSAQLASGELFF
TRBV2,TRBJ1-2,NA,many,15,TGTGCCAGCAGTGAAGGAGGGGCCAGCGCCTGGGGCTACACCTTC,CASSEGGASAWGYTF
TRBV7-9,TRBJ2-3,NA,many,13,TGTGCCAGCAGTAGACCCTGGACAGATACGCAGTATTTT,CASSRPWTDTQYF
TRBV7-9,TRBJ1-2,TRBD1,NA,15,TGTGCCAGCAGCTTAAGCACAGGGGGTTCCGGTGGCTACACCTTC,CASSLSTGGSGGYTF
TRBV29-1,TRBJ2-7,TRBD2,NA,16,TGCAGCGTCGAAAATTTGGCTAGCGGAGGCTCCTACGAGCAGTACTTC,CSVENLASGGSYEQYF
TRBV6-2/TRBV6-3,TRBJ1-5,NA,many,17,TGTGCCAGCAGTTATGTCTTGGAGGGGAGAAGCAATCAGCCCCAGCATTTT,CASSYVLEGRSNQPQHF
TRBV7-2,TRBJ1-3,NA,NA,15,TGTGCCAGCACAGACCAGAAGGGGTCTGGAAACACCATATATTTT,CASTDQKGSGNTIYF
TRBV12-3/TRBV12-4,TRBJ1-5,TRBD1,many,15,TGTGCCAGCAGAGCGACAGGGTTCGGGTATCAGCCCCAGCATTTT,CASRATGFGYQPQHF
TRBV12-3/TRBV12-4,TRBJ1-2,NA,many,12,TGTGCCAGCAGTTACGGAAACTATGGCTACACCTTC,CASSYGNYGYTF
TRBV10-3,TRBJ2-7,NA,NA,13,TGTGCCATCAGTGACTCCCAGGTCTACGAGCAGTACTTC,CAISDSQVYEQYF
TRBV6-5,TRBJ1-2,NA,many,15,TGTGCCAGCAGTTACTCGCCGGGGGGGTCCATTGGCTACACCTTC,CASSYSPGGSIGYTF
TRBV27,TRBJ2-3,NA,NA,15,TGTGCCAGCAGTCGAACTAGTTCATCCGCAGATACGCAGTATTTT,CASSRTSSSADTQYF
TRBV10-3,TRBJ2-3,TRBD1,many,11,TGTGCCATCAGCAACGACAGGGTACGGTATTTT,CAISNDRVRYF
TRBV12-3/TRBV12-4,TRBJ2-5,TRBD2,few,15,TGTGCCAGCAGCCCCGCTTGGCGGGGGGGGGAGACCCAGTACTTC,CASSPAWRGGETQYF
TRBV7-6,TRBJ2-7,NA,many,15,TGTGCCAGCAGCTTAAAAGGGACCGCCCCCTACGAGCAGTACTTC,CASSLKGTAPYEQYF
TRBV2,TRBJ2-7,NA,many,14,TGTGCCAGCAGGCGGACGGAGAGCTCCTACGAGCAGTACTTC,CASRRTESSYEQYF
TRBV6-2/TRBV6-3,TRBJ2-5,NA,many,15,TGTGCCAGCAGTTACAATCCGGCGGGGCAAGAGACCCAGTACTTC,CASSYNPAGQETQYF
TRBV20-1,TRBJ1-5,TRBD1,few,14,TGCAGTGCGCAGAGGACAGGCCCCTATCAGCCCCAGCATTTT,CSAQRTGPYQPQHF
TRBV20-1,TRBJ2-7,TRBD2,few,16,TGCAGTGCTAGGGGACTAGCGGGGGAGTGGTCCTACGAGCAGTACTTC,CSARGLAGEWSYEQYF
TRBV12-3/TRBV12-4,TRBJ2-5,TRBD2,many,14,TGTGCCAGCCTCGGGGGGGCTGGGCAAGAGACCCAGTACTTC,CASLGGAGQETQYF